The 14 T cell receptor beta chains below come from one sample, sequenced in a study of immune aging and cytomegalovirus after organ transplant. Time point specified: five sample-tagged time points from pre-transplant (day -1) to day 368 post-transplant, pooled. The antigens of these receptors remain unknown. BD Rhapsody targeted mRNA and AbSeq chemistry was used for microwell cell capture and library preparation. Using its own MiXCR run on the single-cell sequencing reads, TCRdb lists one record per CDR3 protein. In the table there are 20,000 to 25,000 distinct CDR3 sequences, roughly a third of which are singletons. Sequencing was performed on CMV peptide-activated CD4+ and CD8+ T cells sorted from blood, taken at five time points, pooled. Subset in this sample: sorted CD8+CD137+ and CD4+CD154+ T cells after 11 to 12 h CMV IE-1 peptide stimulation. Every receptor here comes from a female donor who had a heart transplant and CMV viremia.

This clonotype is medium-sized in the sample. The CDR3 nucleotides are TGTGCCAGCAGCCAAGATTGGAGCAATCAGCCCCAGCATTTT. This codes for CASSQDWSNQPQHF. This chain links TRBV3-1 with TRBJ1-5; D is ambiguous. V shed 0 bases and J shed 1 base, with 4 bases lying between them. CDR3 length: 14 amino acids. Germline CDR1 LGHDT, CDR2 YNNKEL (reference sequence).

This clonotype was seen only once. The rearrangement joins TRBV5-5 to TRBJ2-1; 10 bases match TRBD2. Unmatched junction bases numbered 2, after V lost 0 bases and J lost 5 bases. The CDR3 is 15 amino acids. In germline, CDR1 is SGHKS, CDR2 YYEKEE (reference sequence). The CDR3 bases are TGTGCCAGCAGCTTGGTGGGACTAGCGAACAATGAGCAGTTCTTC. The encoded protein is CASSLVGLANNEQFF.

Comments on this clonotype: Without the conserved terminal phenylalanine or tryptophan, this CDR3 likely stems from a read error. The V call is TRBV28, the J call TRBJ2-3; D gene ambiguous. The length of the CDR3 is 14 residues. V was pared by 8 bases and J by 1 base, with 13 bases between. The germline CDR1 and CDR2 sequences are MDHEN and SYDVKM. The CDR3 DNA reads TGTGCCAGCGCCTCTGTTTCGGGCACAGATACGCAGTATTCT. Its protein is CASASVSGTDTQYS.

At least ten counts were recorded for this clonotype. The chain employs TRBV5-1 and TRBJ1-2; unclear D gene. The CDR3 is 14 residues long. Germline CDR1 reads SGHRS; CDR2 reads YFSETQ. V was shortened by 0 bases and J by 8 bases, with 14 bases between the two germline ends. CDR3 loop: CASSLDNSGWGYTF. CDR3 sequence (DNA): TGCGCCAGCAGCTTGGATAACAGTGGCTGGGGCTACACCTTC. Drawing the rest from reference TRBV5-1 and TRBJ1-2, the complete variable domain is KAGVTQTPRYLIKTRGQQVTLSCSPISGHRSVSWYQQTPGQGLQFLFEYFSETQRNKGNFPGRFSGRQFSNSRSEMNVSTLELGDSALYLCASSLDNSGWGYTFGSGTRLTVV.

This clonotype was detected many times. The chain is built from TRBV27 and TRBJ1-2, with 8 bases that match TRBD1. CDR3 length: 15 residues. V dropped 3 bases and J dropped 1; count of bases not matched to a gene: 4. Germline V gene lookup returns CDR1 MNHEY and CDR2 SMNVEV (reference sequence). This CDR3 is CASSFATGGNYGYTF. DNA of the CDR3: TGTGCCAGCAGTTTCGCTACAGGGGGTAACTATGGCTACACCTTC.

The table lists this clonotype with many counts. J is TRBJ2-3 and V is TRBV7-9, with 12 bases that match TRBD2. Unmatched junction bases numbered 1, after V lost 1 base and J lost 2 bases. The CDR3 covers 16 residues. Germline loops: CDR1 SEHNR, CDR2 FQNEAQ (reference sequence). The CDR3 coding sequence is TGTGCCAGCAGCTTAGGACTAGCGGGGGCCACAGATACGCAGTATTTT. Encoded protein: CASSLGLAGATDTQYF.

The J gene is TRBJ2-1, the V gene TRBV6-5; the D is unclear. Germline assignment: CDR1 MNHEY and CDR2 SVGAGI. The CDR3 consists of 16 residues. Trimming removed 0 bases from V and 9 bases from J, with 18 bases in between. The CDR3 coding sequence is TGTGCCAGCAGTTACTCCGCCAGGCACGATCCGGGTGAGCAGTTCTTC. Protein sequence: CASSYSARHDPGEQFF.

This clonotype was counted a few times. A read error may produce the germline difference seen at one junction end. The J gene is TRBJ1-1, the V gene TRBV14; no definite D call. Germline values: CDR1 SGHDN, CDR2 FVKESK. The CDR3 sequence is 15 residues long. CDR3 residues: CASSQDWRRRTEAFF. For the CDR3, the DNA is TGCGCCAGCAGCCAAGATTGGAGGAGGCGGACTGAAGCTTTCTTT.

There are a few counts of this clonotype. This rearrangement joins TRBV19 to TRBJ2-5; 13 nucleotides align to TRBD2. The junction had 13 bases not matched to a gene; V was cut back by 8 bases and J by 4 bases. This CDR3 contains 17 residues. Germline V lookup: CDR1 LNHDA, CDR2 SQIVND (reference sequence). The CDR3 nucleotides are TGTGCCAGTCGCGGGACTAGCGGGATCTTGGGTAGAGAGACCCAGTACTTC. Translation: CASRGTSGILGRETQYF. Full variable domain (remainder filled in from reference TRBV19 and TRBJ2-5): DGGITQSPKYLFRKEGQNVTLSCEQNLNHDAMYWYRQDPGQGLRLIYYSQIVNDFQKGDIAEGYSVSREKKESFPLTVTSAQKNPTAFYLCASRGTSGILGRETQYFGPGTRLLVL.

V is TRBV29-1 and J is TRBJ1-2; D perhaps matches TRBD1 (6 bases). CDR1 is SQVTM, CDR2 ANQGSEA, per germline. The CDR3 covers 13 residues. V shed 7 bases and J shed 8 bases, with 20 bases lying between them. CDR3 sequence reads: CSATLGGAFGYTF. As DNA, the CDR3 is TGCAGCGCAACCTTGGGGGGGGCTTTCGGCTACACCTTC.

In this sample, this clonotype turned up many times. J is TRBJ1-4 and V is TRBV2, with a possible D match to TRBD1 (6 bases). CDR3 length: 13 amino acids. Germline-derived CDR1 and CDR2 are SNHLY and FYNNEI. Trimming left V 5 bases short and J 8 bases short, with 12 bases between. The CDR3 DNA reads TGTGCCAGCAGTCTCGGGGGCTGGGAAAAACTGTTTTTT. The encoded protein is CASSLGGWEKLFF.

This clonotype showed up just a few times. J is TRBJ1-2 and V is TRBV29-1; TRBD1 aligns across 7 bases. Germline V CDR1 and CDR2: SQVTM, ANQGSEA. After removal of 5 bases from V and 0 bases from J, the junction contained 3 bases not matched to a gene. The CDR3 has 13 residues. DNA for the CDR3: TGCAGCGTTACAGGGGAAACTAACTATGGCTACACCTTC. Translation gives CSVTGETNYGYTF.

This chain joins TRBV7-2 and TRBJ1-1, with 8 bases matching TRBD1. Germline CDR1 reads SGHTA; CDR2 reads FQGNSA. V shed 4 bases, J shed 5 bases, and the junction held 9 bases outside the gene matches. The CDR3 is 15 residues long. The CDR3, as DNA: TGTGCCAGCAGCTCCCTGGCAGGGGGCGGAACTGAAGCTTTCTTT. This encodes CASSSLAGGGTEAFF.

The chain joins TRBV19 to TRBJ1-2, with unresolved D. V was cut by 3 bases and J by 4 bases, with 9 bases left in between. CDR3 length equals 13 residues. Germline V lookup: CDR1 LNHDA, CDR2 SQIVND (reference sequence). CDR3: CASSISVFYGYTF. CDR3 sequence (DNA): TGTGCCAGTAGTATTTCGGTCTTCTATGGCTACACCTTC.